This T cell receptor beta chain comes out of a study of blood T cell repertoires in COVID-19. Overall study: Spain, Italy and the United States supplied samples that represented acute and convalescent COVID-19.

Authors' processing steps: Amplification of reference gene primers was used by the study to estimate nucleated cell counts. Sequencing used immunoSEQ multiplex PCR; TCRdb keeps in-frame clones, though not all of them. V and J calls and clone size are those listed in that table; D and trimming were worked out from the DNA. The sample holds more than 75,000 clones, almost 90% seen once. The germline V gene has CDR1 SNHLY and CDR2 FYNNEI. V was trimmed by 5 bases and J by 3 bases, leaving 8 bases between them. The CDR3 contains 13 residues. This clone was picked up a small number of times. Sequenced material: peripheral blood. This sequence was found in an elderly woman with acute or convalescent COVID-19. The chain employs TRBV2 and TRBJ1-5, with no clear D. Written as DNA, the CDR3 is TGTGCCAGCAGTTTGGACTTCAATCAGCCCCAGCATTTT. It codes for CASSLDFNQPQHF.